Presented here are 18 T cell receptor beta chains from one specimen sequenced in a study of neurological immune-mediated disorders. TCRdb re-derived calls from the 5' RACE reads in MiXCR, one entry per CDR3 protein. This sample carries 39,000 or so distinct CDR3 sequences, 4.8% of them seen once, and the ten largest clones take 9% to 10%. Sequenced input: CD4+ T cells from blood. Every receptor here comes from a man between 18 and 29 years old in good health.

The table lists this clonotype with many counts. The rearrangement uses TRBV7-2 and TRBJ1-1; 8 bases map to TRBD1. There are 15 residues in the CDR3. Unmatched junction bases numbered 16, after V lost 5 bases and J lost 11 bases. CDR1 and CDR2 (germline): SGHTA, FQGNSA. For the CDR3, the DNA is TGTGCCAGCAGCCGAGTGGGTGGACAGGGAGTTAGCGCTTTCTTT. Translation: CASSRVGGQGVSAFF.

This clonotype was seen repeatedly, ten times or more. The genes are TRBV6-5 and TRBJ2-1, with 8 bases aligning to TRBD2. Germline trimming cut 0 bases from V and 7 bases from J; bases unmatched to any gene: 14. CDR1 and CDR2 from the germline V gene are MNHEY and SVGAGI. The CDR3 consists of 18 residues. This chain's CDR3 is CASSYSRRGGLLSNEQFF. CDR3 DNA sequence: TGTGCCAGCAGTTACTCGCGTCGGGGGGGACTGCTTTCTAATGAGCAGTTCTTC.

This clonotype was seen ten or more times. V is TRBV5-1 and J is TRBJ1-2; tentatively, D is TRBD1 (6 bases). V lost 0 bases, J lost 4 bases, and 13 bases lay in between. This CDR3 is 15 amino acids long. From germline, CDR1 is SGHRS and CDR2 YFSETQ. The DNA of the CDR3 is TGCGCCAGCAGCTTGGATGCCAGGGGTTCCTATGGCTACACCTTC. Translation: CASSLDARGSYGYTF.

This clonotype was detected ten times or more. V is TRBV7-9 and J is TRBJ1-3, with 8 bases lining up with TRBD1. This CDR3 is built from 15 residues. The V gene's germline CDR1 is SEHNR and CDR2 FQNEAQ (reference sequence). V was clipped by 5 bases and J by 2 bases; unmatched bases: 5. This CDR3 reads CASSVQGAAGNTIYF. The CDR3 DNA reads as TGTGCCAGCAGCGTTCAGGGGGCGGCTGGAAACACCATATATTTT.

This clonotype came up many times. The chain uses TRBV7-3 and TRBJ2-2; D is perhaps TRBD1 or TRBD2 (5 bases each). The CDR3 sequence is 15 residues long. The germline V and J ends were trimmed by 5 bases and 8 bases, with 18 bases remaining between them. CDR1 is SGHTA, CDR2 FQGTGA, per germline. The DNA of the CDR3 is TGTGCCAGCAGCGCCTCCGGGACGAGAGGGGGGGAGCTGTTTTTT. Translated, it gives CASSASGTRGGELFF.

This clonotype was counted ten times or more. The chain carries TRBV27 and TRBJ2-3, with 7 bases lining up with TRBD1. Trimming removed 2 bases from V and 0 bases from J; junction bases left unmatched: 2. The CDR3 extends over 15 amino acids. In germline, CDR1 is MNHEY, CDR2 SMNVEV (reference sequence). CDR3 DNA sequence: TGTGCCAGCAGTTTACGGGGACAGAGCACAGATACGCAGTATTTT. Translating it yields CASSLRGQSTDTQYF.

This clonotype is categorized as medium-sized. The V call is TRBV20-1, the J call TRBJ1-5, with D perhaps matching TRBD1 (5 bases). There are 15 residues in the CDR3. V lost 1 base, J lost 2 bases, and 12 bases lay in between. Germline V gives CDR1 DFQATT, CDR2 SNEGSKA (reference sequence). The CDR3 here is CSARVDTSRNQPQHF. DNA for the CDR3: TGCAGTGCTAGAGTGGACACGTCACGCAATCAGCCCCAGCATTTT.

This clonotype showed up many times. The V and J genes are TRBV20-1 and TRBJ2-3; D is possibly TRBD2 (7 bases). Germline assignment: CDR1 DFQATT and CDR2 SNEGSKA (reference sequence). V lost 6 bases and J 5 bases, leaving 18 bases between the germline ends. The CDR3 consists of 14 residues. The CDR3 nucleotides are TGCAGTGCCCGAAAGAGGGGGAGGGGAGATACGCAGTATTTT. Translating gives CSARKRGRGDTQYF.

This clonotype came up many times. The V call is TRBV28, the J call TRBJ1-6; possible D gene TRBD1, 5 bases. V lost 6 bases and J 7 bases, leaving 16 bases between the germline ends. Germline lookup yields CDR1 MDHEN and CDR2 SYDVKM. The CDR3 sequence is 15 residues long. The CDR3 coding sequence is TGTGCCAGCAGGCCGTATCGGGGGGTCAATTCACCCCTCCACTTT. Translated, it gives CASRPYRGVNSPLHF.

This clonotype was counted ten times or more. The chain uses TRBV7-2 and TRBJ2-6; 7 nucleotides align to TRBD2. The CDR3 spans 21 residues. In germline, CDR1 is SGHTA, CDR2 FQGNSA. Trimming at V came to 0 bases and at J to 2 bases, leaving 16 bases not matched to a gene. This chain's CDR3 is CASSLARRRGLLLAGANVLTF. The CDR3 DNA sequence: TGTGCCAGCAGCTTAGCCCGTCGGCGGGGGTTACTTTTGGCTGGGGCCAACGTCCTGACTTTC.

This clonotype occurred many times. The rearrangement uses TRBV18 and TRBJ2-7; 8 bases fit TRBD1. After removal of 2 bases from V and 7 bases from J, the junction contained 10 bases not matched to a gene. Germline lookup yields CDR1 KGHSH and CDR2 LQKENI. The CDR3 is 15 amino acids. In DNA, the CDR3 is TGTGCCAGCTCACCAGGTAGGCAGGGGGCGAATGAGCAGTACTTC. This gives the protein CASSPGRQGANEQYF.

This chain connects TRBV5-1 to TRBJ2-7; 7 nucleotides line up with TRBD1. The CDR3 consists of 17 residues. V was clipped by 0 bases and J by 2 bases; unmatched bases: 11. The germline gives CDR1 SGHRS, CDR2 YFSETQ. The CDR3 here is CASSLGSRDSFPYEQYF. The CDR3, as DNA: TGCGCCAGCAGCTTGGGCTCCCGGGACAGTTTCCCCTACGAGCAGTACTTC.

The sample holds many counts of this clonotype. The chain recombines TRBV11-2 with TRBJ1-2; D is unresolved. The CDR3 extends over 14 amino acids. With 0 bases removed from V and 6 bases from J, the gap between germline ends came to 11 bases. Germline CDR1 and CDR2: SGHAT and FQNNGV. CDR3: CASSLEGRGHGYTF. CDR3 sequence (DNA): TGTGCCAGCAGCTTAGAGGGCAGAGGGCATGGCTACACCTTC.

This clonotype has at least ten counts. The CDR3 region has the DNA TGTGCCAGTAGTATTTCGGGACAGAACTACGAGCAGTACTTC. Translated: CASSISGQNYEQYF. The chain recombines TRBV19 with TRBJ2-7; TRBD1 aligns across 7 bases. The CDR3 covers 14 residues. After removal of 3 bases from V and 3 bases from J, the junction contained 5 bases not matched to a gene. CDR1 and CDR2 from the germline V gene are LNHDA and SQIVND (reference sequence). Full variable domain (rest looked up from reference TRBV19 and TRBJ2-7): DGGITQSPKYLFRKEGQNVTLSCEQNLNHDAMYWYRQDPGQGLRLIYYSQIVNDFQKGDIAEGYSVSREKKESFPLTVTSAQKNPTAFYLCASSISGQNYEQYFGPGTRLTVT.

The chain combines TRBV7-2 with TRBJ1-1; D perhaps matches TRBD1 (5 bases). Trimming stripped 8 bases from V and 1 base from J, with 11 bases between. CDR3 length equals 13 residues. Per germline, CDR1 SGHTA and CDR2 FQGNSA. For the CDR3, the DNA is TGTGCCAGCGGCCAAGGGGCGAACACTGAAGCTTTCTTT. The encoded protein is CASGQGANTEAFF.

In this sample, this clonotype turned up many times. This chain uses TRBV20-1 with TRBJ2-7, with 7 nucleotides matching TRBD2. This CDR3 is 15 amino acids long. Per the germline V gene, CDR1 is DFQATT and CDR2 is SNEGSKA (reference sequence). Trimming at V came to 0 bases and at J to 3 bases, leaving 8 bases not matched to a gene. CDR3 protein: CSARDQRRGDYEQYF. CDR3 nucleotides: TGCAGTGCTAGAGACCAACGACGGGGGGACTACGAGCAGTACTTC.

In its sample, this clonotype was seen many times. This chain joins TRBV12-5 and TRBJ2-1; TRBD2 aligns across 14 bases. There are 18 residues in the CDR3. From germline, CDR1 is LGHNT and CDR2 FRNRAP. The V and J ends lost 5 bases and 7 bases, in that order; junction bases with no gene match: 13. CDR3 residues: CASGLQKTSGGAGNEQFF. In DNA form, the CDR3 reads TGTGCTAGTGGTCTTCAAAAGACTAGCGGGGGGGCGGGGAATGAGCAGTTCTTC.

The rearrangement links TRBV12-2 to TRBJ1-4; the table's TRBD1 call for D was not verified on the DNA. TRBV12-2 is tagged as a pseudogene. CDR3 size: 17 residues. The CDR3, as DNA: TGTGCAAGTCGCCCTTGGGACAGGGTAACTGGTAATGAAAAACTGTTTTTT. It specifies CASRPWDRVTGNEKLFF.